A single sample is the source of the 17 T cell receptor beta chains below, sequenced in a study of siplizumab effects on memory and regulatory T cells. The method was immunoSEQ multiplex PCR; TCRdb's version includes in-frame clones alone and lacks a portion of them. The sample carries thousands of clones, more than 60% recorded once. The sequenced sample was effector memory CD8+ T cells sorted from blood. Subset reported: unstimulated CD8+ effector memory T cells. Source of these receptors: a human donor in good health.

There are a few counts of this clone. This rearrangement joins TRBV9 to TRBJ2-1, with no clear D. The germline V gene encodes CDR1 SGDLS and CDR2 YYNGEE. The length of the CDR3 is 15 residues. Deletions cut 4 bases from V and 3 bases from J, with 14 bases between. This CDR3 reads CASSFGGAHYNEQFF. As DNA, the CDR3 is TGTGCCAGCAGCTTTGGCGGCGCTCACTACAATGAGCAGTTCTTC.

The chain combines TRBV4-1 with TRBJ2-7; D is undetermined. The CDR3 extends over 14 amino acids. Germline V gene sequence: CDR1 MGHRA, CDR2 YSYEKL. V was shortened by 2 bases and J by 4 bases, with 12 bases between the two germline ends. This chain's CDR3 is CASSQTELEYEQYF. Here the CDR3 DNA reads TGCGCCAGCAGCCAAACAGAACTGGAATACGAGCAGTACTTC.

In DNA, the CDR3 is TGTGCCAGCAGTTACTCGGGCAGGCCCGATTCACCCCTCCACTTT. Amino acid sequence: CASSYSGRPDSPLHF. The chain employs TRBV6-5 and TRBJ1-6; D is unresolved. CDR1 is MNHEY, CDR2 SVGAGI, per germline. V shed 0 bases and J shed 8 bases, with 11 bases lying between them. The CDR3 sequence is 15 residues long.

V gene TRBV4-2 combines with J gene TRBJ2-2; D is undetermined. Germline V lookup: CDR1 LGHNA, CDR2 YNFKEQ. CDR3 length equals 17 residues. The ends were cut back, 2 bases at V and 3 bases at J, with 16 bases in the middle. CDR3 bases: TGTGCCAGCAGCCAAAAATATGCTACTGAAGACACCGGGGAGCTGTTTTTT. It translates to CASSQKYATEDTGELFF.

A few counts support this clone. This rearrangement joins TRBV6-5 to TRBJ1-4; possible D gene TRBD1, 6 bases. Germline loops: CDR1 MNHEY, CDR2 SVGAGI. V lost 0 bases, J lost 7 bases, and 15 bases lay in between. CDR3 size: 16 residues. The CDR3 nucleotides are TGTGCCAGCAGTTACTCGCCAAGGACAGTGGGTGAAAAACTGTTTTTT. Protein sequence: CASSYSPRTVGEKLFF.

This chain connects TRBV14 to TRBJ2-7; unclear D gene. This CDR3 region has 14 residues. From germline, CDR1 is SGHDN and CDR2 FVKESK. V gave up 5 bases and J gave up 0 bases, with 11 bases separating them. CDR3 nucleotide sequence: TGTGCCAGCAGCTTGGGCCGGAGCTCCTACGAGCAGTACTTC. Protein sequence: CASSLGRSSYEQYF. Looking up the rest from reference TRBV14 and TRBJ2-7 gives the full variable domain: EAGVTQFPSHSVIEKGQTVTLRCDPISGHDNLYWYRRVMGKEIKFLLHFVKESKQDESGMPNNRFLAERTGGTYSTLKVQPAELEDSGVYFCASSLGRSSYEQYFGPGTRLTVT.

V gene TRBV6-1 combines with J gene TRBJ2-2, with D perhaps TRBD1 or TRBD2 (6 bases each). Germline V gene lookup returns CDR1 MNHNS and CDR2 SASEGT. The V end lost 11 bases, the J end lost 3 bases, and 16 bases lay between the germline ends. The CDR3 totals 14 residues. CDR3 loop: CAGGDEGDTGELFF. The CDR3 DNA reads TGTGCCGGAGGGGATGAGGGGGACACCGGGGAGCTGTTTTTT.

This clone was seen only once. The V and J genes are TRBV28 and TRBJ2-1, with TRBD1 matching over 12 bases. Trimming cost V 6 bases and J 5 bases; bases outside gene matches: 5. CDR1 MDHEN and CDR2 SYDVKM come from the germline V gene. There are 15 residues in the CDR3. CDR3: CASSIGTGGNNEQFF. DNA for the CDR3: TGTGCCAGCAGCATAGGGACAGGGGGCAACAATGAGCAGTTCTTC.

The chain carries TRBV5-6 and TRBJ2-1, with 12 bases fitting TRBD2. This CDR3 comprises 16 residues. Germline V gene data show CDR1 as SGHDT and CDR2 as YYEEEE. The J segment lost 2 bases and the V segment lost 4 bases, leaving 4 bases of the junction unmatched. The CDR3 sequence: CASSDTSGRTYNEQFF. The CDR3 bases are TGTGCCAGCAGCGATACTAGCGGGAGGACCTACAATGAGCAGTTCTTC.

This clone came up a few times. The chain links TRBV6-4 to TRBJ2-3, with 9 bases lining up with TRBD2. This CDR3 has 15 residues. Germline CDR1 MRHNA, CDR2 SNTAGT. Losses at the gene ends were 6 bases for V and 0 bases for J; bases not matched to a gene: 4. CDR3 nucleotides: TGTGCCAGCAGCAAGCTAGCGGGAAGCACAGATACGCAGTATTTT. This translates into CASSKLAGSTDTQYF.

Here the CDR3 DNA reads TGTGCCAGCAGCTCCCGGGTCTTGAACACTGAAGCTTTCTTT. Residues: CASSSRVLNTEAFF. The rearrangement links TRBV5-6 to TRBJ1-1; D not resolved. The CDR3 has 14 residues. CDR1 is SGHDT, CDR2 YYEEEE, per germline. V was cut by 3 bases and J by 0 bases, with 9 bases left in between.

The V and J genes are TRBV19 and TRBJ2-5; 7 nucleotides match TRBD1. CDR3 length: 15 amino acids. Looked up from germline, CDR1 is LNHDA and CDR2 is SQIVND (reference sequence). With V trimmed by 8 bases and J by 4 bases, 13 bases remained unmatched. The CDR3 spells CASLQRQGTRETQYF. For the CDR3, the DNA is TGTGCCAGTCTCCAGCGACAGGGTACTCGAGAGACCCAGTACTTC.

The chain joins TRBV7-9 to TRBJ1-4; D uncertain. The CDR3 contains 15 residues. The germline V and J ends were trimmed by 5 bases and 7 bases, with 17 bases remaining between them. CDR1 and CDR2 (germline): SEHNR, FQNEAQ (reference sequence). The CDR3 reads CASSLIPDGIEKLFF. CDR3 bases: TGTGCCAGCAGCCTCATCCCGGACGGTATTGAAAAACTGTTTTTT. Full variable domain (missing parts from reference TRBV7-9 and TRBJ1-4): DTGVSQNPRHKITKRGQNVTFRCDPISEHNRLYWYRQTLGQGPEFLTYFQNEAQLEKSRLLSDRFSAERPKGSFSTLEIQRTEQGDSAMYLCASSLIPDGIEKLFFGSGTQLSVL.

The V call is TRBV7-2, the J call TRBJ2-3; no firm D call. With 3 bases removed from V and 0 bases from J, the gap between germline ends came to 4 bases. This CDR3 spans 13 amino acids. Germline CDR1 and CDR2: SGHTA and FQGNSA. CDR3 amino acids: CASSLVSTDTQYF. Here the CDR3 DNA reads TGTGCCAGCAGCTTGGTTAGCACAGATACGCAGTATTTT.

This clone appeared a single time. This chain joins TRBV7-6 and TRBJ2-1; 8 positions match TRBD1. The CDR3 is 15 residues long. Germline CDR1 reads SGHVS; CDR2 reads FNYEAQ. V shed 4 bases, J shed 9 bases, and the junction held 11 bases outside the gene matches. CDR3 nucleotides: TGTGCCAGCAGCTCAGGGGGCGCAACGCAAGGTGAGCAGTTCTTC. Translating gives CASSSGGATQGEQFF.

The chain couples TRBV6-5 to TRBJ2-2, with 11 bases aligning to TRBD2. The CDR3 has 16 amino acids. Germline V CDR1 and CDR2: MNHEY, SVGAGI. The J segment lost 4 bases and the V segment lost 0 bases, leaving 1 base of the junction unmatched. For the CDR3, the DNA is TGTGCCAGCAGTTACTCGACTAGCGGGATCACCGGGGAGCTGTTTTTT. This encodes CASSYSTSGITGELFF.

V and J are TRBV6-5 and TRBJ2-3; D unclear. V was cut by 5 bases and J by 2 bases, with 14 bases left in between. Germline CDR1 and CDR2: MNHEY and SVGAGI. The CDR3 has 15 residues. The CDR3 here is CASSTGDFDTDTQYF. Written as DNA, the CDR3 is TGTGCCAGCAGTACTGGTGACTTCGACACAGATACGCAGTATTTT.